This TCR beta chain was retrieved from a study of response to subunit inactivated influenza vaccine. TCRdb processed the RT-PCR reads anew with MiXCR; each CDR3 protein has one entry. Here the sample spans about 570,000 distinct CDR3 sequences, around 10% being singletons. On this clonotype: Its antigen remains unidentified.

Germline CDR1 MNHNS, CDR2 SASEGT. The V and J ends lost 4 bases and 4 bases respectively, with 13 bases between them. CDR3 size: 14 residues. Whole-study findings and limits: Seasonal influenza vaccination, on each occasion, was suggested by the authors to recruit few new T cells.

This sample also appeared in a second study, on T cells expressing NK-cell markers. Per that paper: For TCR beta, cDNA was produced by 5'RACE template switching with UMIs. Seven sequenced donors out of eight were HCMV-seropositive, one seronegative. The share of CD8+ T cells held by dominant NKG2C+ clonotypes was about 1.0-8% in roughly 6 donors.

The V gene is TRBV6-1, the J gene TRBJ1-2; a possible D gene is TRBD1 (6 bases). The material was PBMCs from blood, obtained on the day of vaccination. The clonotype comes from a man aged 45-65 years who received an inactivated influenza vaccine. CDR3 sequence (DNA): TGTGCCAGCAGTGTCCTGCAGGGGACCTATGGCTACACCTTC. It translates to CASSVLQGTYGYTF.